This is a list of T cell receptor beta chains from one sample in a study of T cell responses to AZD1222 COVID-19 vaccine. This table comes from immunoSEQ multiplex PCR, and its TCRdb copy is limited to in-frame clones, with some not included. The table shows 100,000 to 150,000 clones, with about nine tenths occurring only once. This material consisted of peripheral blood, taken on day 0 of AZD1222 vaccination. Receptors originate from an adult in good health. Both conserved end residues are part of each CDR3. D genes are given only for firm matches. The size of a clone is reported for some rows only, either as once, few or many, or as a class for expanded clones.

J,V,size,D,DNA,CDR3
TRBJ1-2,TRBV6-5,.,.,TGTGCCAGCAGTTACTCGAGTCGGTTCTATGGCTACACCTTC,CASSYSSRFYGYTF
TRBJ1-1,TRBV10-2,.,.,TGCGCCAGCAGCGAGAGGGGTGAAGCTTTCTTT,CASSERGEAFF
TRBJ2-7,TRBV10-1,.,.,TGCGCCAGCAGTGAGGGATACGAGCAGTACTTC,CASSEGYEQYF
TRBJ2-7,TRBV15,.,.,TGTGCCACCAGCAGAGCCCGAGGGGGGCGGGGCGAGCAGTACTTC,CATSRARGGRGEQYF
TRBJ1-2,TRBV7-9,.,.,TGTGCCAGCAGCTATCTTACAGCTTATGGCTACACCTTC,CASSYLTAYGYTF
TRBJ1-2,TRBV6-6,.,.,TGTGCCTCAGGAAAGGGGTTGAACACCTTC,CASGKGLNTF
TRBJ2-5,TRBV3-1/TRBV3-2,.,.,TGTGCCAGCGGCGGCGGGGTAGAGACCCAGTACTTC,CASGGGVETQYF
TRBJ1-1,TRBV18,.,.,TGTGCCAGCTCAGGAAATGCGGGCGGGCGGCCTGAAGCTTTCTTT,CASSGNAGGRPEAFF
TRBJ1-2,TRBV19,.,.,TGTGCCAGTAGTCCTAAAGACAGCTATGGCTACACCTTC,CASSPKDSYGYTF
TRBJ2-7,TRBV5-6,.,TRBD1,TGTGCCAGCAGGGGGACAGGGAGCTCCTACGAGCAGTACTTC,CASRGTGSSYEQYF
TRBJ2-5,TRBV7-3,.,.,TGTGCCAGCAGCTTATGGAGCGGAGAGACCCAGTACTTC,CASSLWSGETQYF
TRBJ2-2,TRBV25-1,.,TRBD1,TGTGCCAGCAGTGAATCGGGACAGGGATACACCGGGGAGCTGTTTTTT,CASSESGQGYTGELFF
TRBJ1-2,TRBV6-5,.,.,TGTGCCAGCAGTTACCGCTTCGGGGAATATGGCTACACCTTC,CASSYRFGEYGYTF
TRBJ1-2,TRBV9,.,.,TGTGCCAGCACCCCGGGCAGGGGCACTAACTATGGCTACACCTTC,CASTPGRGTNYGYTF
TRBJ2-7,TRBV6-6,.,TRBD2,TGTGCCAGCAGTTCGGCGGGGGTAACCTCCTACGAGCAGTACTTC,CASSSAGVTSYEQYF
TRBJ2-5,TRBV6-5,.,.,TGTGCCAGCAGGAGGAGAGAAGAGACCCAGTACTTC,CASRRREETQYF
TRBJ1-2,TRBV7-9,.,.,TGTGCCAGCAGCCTAGCTGGGGGGGAAGGGTATGGCTACACCTTC,CASSLAGGEGYGYTF
TRBJ2-2,TRBV4-1,.,.,TGCGCCAGCAGCCCCAGGACAGAGAACACCGGGGAGCTGTTTTTT,CASSPRTENTGELFF
TRBJ1-1,TRBV10-2,.,.,TGCGCCAGCAGTAAATCCCTGGGCGGTGAAGCTTTCTTT,CASSKSLGGEAFF
TRBJ2-2,TRBV7-2,.,.,TGTGCCAGCAGCTTAAGACAGACGAACACCGGGGAGCTGTTTTTT,CASSLRQTNTGELFF
TRBJ1-1,TRBV28,few,.,TGTGCCAGCAGTTCTACCGGGAACACTGAAGCTTTCTTT,CASSSTGNTEAFF
TRBJ1-2,TRBV12-3/TRBV12-4,.,TRBD1,TGTGCCAGCATCATCAGGGGGCTCGATGGCTACACCTTC,CASIIRGLDGYTF
TRBJ1-2,TRBV18,.,.,TGTGCCAGCTCACCGGATCGAACGGATCACTATGGCTACACCTTC,CASSPDRTDHYGYTF
TRBJ2-1,TRBV12-5,.,TRBD2,TGTGCTAGTGGTTTGGCTCCCTCCGGAGTAGCGGGGGGGGAACTCTACAATGAGCAGTTCTTC,CASGLAPSGVAGGELYNEQFF
TRBJ2-6,TRBV27,few,.,TGTGCCAGCAAACAGGGCTCTGGGGCCAACGTCCTGACTTTC,CASKQGSGANVLTF
TRBJ1-6,TRBV10-3,.,.,TGTGCCATCAGTGAGTCAGGTTCACCCCTCCACTTT,CAISESGSPLHF
TRBJ2-2,TRBV5-1,.,TRBD1,TGCGCCAGCAGTACAGGGGCGCGGGACACCGGGGAGCTGTTTTTT,CASSTGARDTGELFF
TRBJ1-5,TRBV6-5,.,.,TGTGCCAGCAGTTACCGGGGCTGGCAGCCCCAGCATTTT,CASSYRGWQPQHF
TRBJ1-1,TRBV15,few,.,TGTGCCACCAGCAGCCCCTTACGTAAGAACACTGAAGCTTTCTTT,CATSSPLRKNTEAFF
TRBJ1-1,TRBV7-6,.,TRBD1,TGTGCCAGCAGCGCTACAGGGGCATACACTGAAGCTTTCTTT,CASSATGAYTEAFF
TRBJ2-6,TRBV11-2,.,TRBD1,TGTGCCAACAGCTTAGATGGGACAGCCAGCTCTGGGGCCAACGTCCTGACTTTC,CANSLDGTASSGANVLTF
TRBJ1-4,TRBV7-9,.,TRBD1,TGTGCCAGCCACAGGGGGCGGAATGAAAAACTGTTTTTT,CASHRGRNEKLFF
TRBJ2-1,TRBV11-2,.,TRBD2,TGTGCCAGCAGCTCCCTGGCGGGGGATCGGTACAATGAGCAGTTCTTC,CASSSLAGDRYNEQFF